This TCR beta chain emerged from a study of cytomegalovirus exposure and HLA in healthy donors. Study-wide findings and caveats: Among the most significant clusters, several appeared linked to common viral pathogens in a later analysis. A missense DCLRE1C variant was associated with V- and J-gene trimming of TCR beta chains in a later analysis, and an independent cohort replicated the association. In all likelihood, a cluster of highly shared sequence variants was a sequencing artifact.

The length of the CDR3 is 15 residues. The junction had 5 bases not matched to a gene; V was cut back by 2 bases and J by 5 bases. Germline V gene lookup returns CDR1 SGHRS and CDR2 YFSETQ. Amplification used 60 Vbeta primers and 13 Jbeta primers. Using immunoSEQ multiplex PCR, the repertoire was profiled, and TCRdb retains in-frame clones only, with some absent. Of more than 250,000 clones listed, approximately 90% are singletons. As to this clone: Antigen unknown.

Sample: PBMCs. The TCR comes from a woman between 18 and 29 years old in good health and CMV-seronegative. The genes are TRBV5-1 and TRBJ2-1; 9 bases line up with TRBD2. The CDR3 DNA follows: TGCGCCAGCAGCTTTGAGGCGGGGGGGAACAATGAGCAGTTCTTC. Translation gives CASSFEAGGNNEQFF.